This entry concerns a single T cell receptor (beta chain). Its antigen is not known. Germline values: CDR1 MGHDK, CDR2 SYGVNS. The CDR3 runs 13 residues. With about 17 and 10 cycles respectively, two nested PCRs were carried out on TCRalpha and TCRbeta cDNA. Following a re-call of the 5' RACE reads, TCRdb has one entry per CDR3 protein and lacks DNA. The sample includes 350,000 to 400,000 distinct CDR3 sequences. Skipping T cell sorting, the study isolated total RNA directly from whole blood. These data belong to a study of monozygotic twins with inflammatory bowel disease. Overall study results and limits: Healthy twins showed more clonotype sharing with others than IBD patients, especially patients with disease activity.

The sample comprised blood. The rearrangement joins TRBV25-1 to TRBJ1-4; TCRdb outputs TRBD1, but without DNA this stays unchecked. The receptor comes from a human donor with ulcerative colitis or Crohn's disease, or a healthy co-twin of an affected twin (not recorded which). This CDR3 reads CASSAGTIRKLFF.